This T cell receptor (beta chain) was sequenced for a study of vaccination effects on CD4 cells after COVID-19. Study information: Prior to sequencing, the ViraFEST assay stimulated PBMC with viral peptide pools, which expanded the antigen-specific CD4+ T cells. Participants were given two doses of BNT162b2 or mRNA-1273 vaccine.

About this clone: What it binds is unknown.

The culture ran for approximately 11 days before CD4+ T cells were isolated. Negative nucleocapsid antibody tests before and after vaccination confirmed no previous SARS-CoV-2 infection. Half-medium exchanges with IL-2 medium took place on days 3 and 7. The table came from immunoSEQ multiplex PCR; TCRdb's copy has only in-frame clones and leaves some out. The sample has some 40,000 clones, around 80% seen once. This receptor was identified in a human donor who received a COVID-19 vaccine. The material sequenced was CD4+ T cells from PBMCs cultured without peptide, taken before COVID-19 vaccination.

Here the CDR3 reads CASSVGGTDYGYTF. The CDR3 DNA reads as TGTGCCAGCAGCGTAGGGGGCACGGACTATGGCTACACCTTC. The chain uses TRBV9 and TRBJ1-2, with a weak D call TRBD1 (5 bases). Trimming removed 0 bases from V and 3 bases from J, with 9 bases in between. The CDR3 extends over 14 amino acids. Germline-derived CDR1 and CDR2 are SGDLS and YYNGEE.